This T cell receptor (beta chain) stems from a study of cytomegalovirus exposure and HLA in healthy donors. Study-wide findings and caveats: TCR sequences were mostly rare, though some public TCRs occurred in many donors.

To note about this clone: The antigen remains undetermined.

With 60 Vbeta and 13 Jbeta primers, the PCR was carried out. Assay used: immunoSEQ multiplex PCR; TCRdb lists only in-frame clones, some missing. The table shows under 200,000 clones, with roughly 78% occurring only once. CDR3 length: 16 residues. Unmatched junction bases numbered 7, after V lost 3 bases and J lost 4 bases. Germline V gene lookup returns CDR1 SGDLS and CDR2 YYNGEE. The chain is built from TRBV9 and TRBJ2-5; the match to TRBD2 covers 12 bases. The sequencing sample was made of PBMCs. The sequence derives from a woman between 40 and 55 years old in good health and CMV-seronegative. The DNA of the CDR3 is TGTGCCAGCAGCGCGGGGGGACTAGCGGGCGGAGAGACCCAGTACTTC. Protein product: CASSAGGLAGGETQYF.